The rows below give T cell receptor beta chains drawn from one sample of a study of blood T cell repertoires in COVID-19. The method was immunoSEQ multiplex PCR; TCRdb's version includes in-frame clones alone and lacks a portion of them. The sample holds about 78,000 clones, roughly 89% seen once. The sequencing input was peripheral blood. The receptor source for this set is an elderly woman with active or convalescent COVID-19. Each CDR3 is given with its conserved first and last residue. D genes are given only for firm matches. Only some rows state a clone size, as once, few, many or a class for expanded clones.

j_call: TRBJ1-1
d_call: TRBD1
v_call: TRBV10-3
clone_size: .
cdr3_nt: TGTGCCATCAGTAACAGGGGGCAGGGAAACACTGAAGCTTTCTTT
cdr3_aa: CAISNRGQGNTEAFF

j_call: TRBJ2-5
d_call: .
v_call: TRBV5-1
clone_size: .
cdr3_nt: TGCGCCAGCAGCTTGGGGGGACTCCAAGAGACCCAGTACTTC
cdr3_aa: CASSLGGLQETQYF

j_call: TRBJ2-7
d_call: TRBD1
v_call: TRBV9
clone_size: once
cdr3_nt: TGTGCCAGCAGCGTAGGGGGTCAGGGGGCGAGTGAGCAGTACTTC
cdr3_aa: CASSVGGQGASEQYF

j_call: TRBJ2-1
d_call: TRBD2
v_call: TRBV19
clone_size: .
cdr3_nt: TGTGCCAGTACCAGAAGCGGGGAACCTTACAATGAGCAGTTCTTC
cdr3_aa: CASTRSGEPYNEQFF

j_call: TRBJ1-6
d_call: .
v_call: TRBV11-2
clone_size: .
cdr3_nt: TGTGCCAGCAGCTTAGGTAGTCGGGGAAGGAATTCACCCCTCCACTTT
cdr3_aa: CASSLGSRGRNSPLHF

j_call: TRBJ2-3
d_call: TRBD2
v_call: TRBV6-2/TRBV6-3
clone_size: .
cdr3_nt: TGTGCCAGCAGCTCCACTAGCGGGAGGACCTTTCATACGCAGTATTTT
cdr3_aa: CASSSTSGRTFHTQYF

j_call: TRBJ1-1
d_call: TRBD1
v_call: TRBV10-1
clone_size: .
cdr3_nt: TGCGCCAGCAGGTACAGGGGAGGTAGGAACACTGAAGCTTTCTTT
cdr3_aa: CASRYRGGRNTEAFF

j_call: TRBJ2-6
d_call: TRBD1
v_call: TRBV30
clone_size: .
cdr3_nt: TGTGCCTGGAACCTAATGACAGGGGCTGGGGCCAACGTCCTGACTTTC
cdr3_aa: CAWNLMTGAGANVLTF

j_call: TRBJ2-1
d_call: .
v_call: TRBV28
clone_size: .
cdr3_nt: TGTGCCAGCAGACAGGGCGGGGGAAGGGAGCAGTTCTTC
cdr3_aa: CASRQGGGREQFF

j_call: TRBJ1-1
d_call: .
v_call: TRBV12-3/TRBV12-4
clone_size: .
cdr3_nt: TGTGCCAGCAGTTTAAGGCAGGGGAGTCAGGCTTTCTTT
cdr3_aa: CASSLRQGSQAFF

j_call: TRBJ2-6
d_call: TRBD1
v_call: TRBV28
clone_size: .
cdr3_nt: TGTGCCAGCAGCTGGGGACAGGGGTTGGGGGCCAACGTCCTGACTTTC
cdr3_aa: CASSWGQGLGANVLTF

j_call: TRBJ2-1
d_call: TRBD2
v_call: TRBV28
clone_size: few
cdr3_nt: TGTGCCAGCAGTTTATGGAACCTAGCGGGAGGGCCGGGTGAGCAGTTCTTC
cdr3_aa: CASSLWNLAGGPGEQFF

j_call: TRBJ2-3
d_call: .
v_call: TRBV9
clone_size: .
cdr3_nt: TGTGCCAGCAGCGTAGTAGAGACAGATACGCAGTATTTT
cdr3_aa: CASSVVETDTQYF

j_call: TRBJ1-4
d_call: .
v_call: TRBV7-2
clone_size: .
cdr3_nt: TGTGCCAGCAGCTTAACGGGGTGGCTCGGGGAAAAACTGTTTTTT
cdr3_aa: CASSLTGWLGEKLFF

j_call: TRBJ2-5
d_call: TRBD1
v_call: TRBV28
clone_size: .
cdr3_nt: TGTGCCAGCAGTTGGGGGGGACAGGGGAAAGAGACCCAGTACTTC
cdr3_aa: CASSWGGQGKETQYF

j_call: TRBJ2-1
d_call: .
v_call: TRBV28
clone_size: .
cdr3_nt: TGTGCCAGCAGTTTATCCTTCGAGGGTCCGAGCTCCTACAATGAGCAGTTCTTC
cdr3_aa: CASSLSFEGPSSYNEQFF

j_call: TRBJ2-7
d_call: TRBD2
v_call: TRBV14
clone_size: .
cdr3_nt: TGTGCCAGCAGCCAAGTTCAGCGGGAGGGCTACGAGCAGTACTTC
cdr3_aa: CASSQVQREGYEQYF

j_call: TRBJ1-2
d_call: .
v_call: TRBV5-8
clone_size: few
cdr3_nt: TGTGCCAGCAGCTACGGACAGAGAAACTATGGCTACACCTTC
cdr3_aa: CASSYGQRNYGYTF

j_call: TRBJ1-2
d_call: TRBD1
v_call: TRBV28
clone_size: .
cdr3_nt: TGTGCCAGCAGCCGAGGTGGTGAGGGACAGGCTTGGGGCTACACCTTC
cdr3_aa: CASSRGGEGQAWGYTF

j_call: TRBJ1-2
d_call: TRBD1
v_call: TRBV6-5
clone_size: .
cdr3_nt: TGTGCCACAGGGGGGCCGGGCTACACCTTC
cdr3_aa: CATGGPGYTF

j_call: TRBJ2-7
d_call: .
v_call: TRBV27
clone_size: once
cdr3_nt: TGTGCCAGCAGTATCGGACAAGAAGACTCCTACGAGCAGTACTTC
cdr3_aa: CASSIGQEDSYEQYF

j_call: TRBJ2-7
d_call: TRBD2
v_call: TRBV19
clone_size: .
cdr3_nt: TGTGCCAGTAGTTTGTTGGGTCGTTCCTCTAGCGGGAGTTCCGAGCAGTACTTC
cdr3_aa: CASSLLGRSSSGSSEQYF

j_call: TRBJ1-3
d_call: TRBD1
v_call: TRBV7-9
clone_size: .
cdr3_nt: TGTGCCAGCAGCTTTCAGGGGGCTTCTGGAAACACCATATATTTT
cdr3_aa: CASSFQGASGNTIYF

j_call: TRBJ2-3
d_call: TRBD1
v_call: TRBV3-1/TRBV3-2
clone_size: .
cdr3_nt: TGTGCCAGCAGCCCCGGGACAGGGGCCGCTCATACGCAGTATTTT
cdr3_aa: CASSPGTGAAHTQYF

j_call: TRBJ1-1
d_call: .
v_call: TRBV5-1
clone_size: .
cdr3_nt: TGCGCCAGCAGCTTGGGAGGGGGCACTGAAGCTTTCTTT
cdr3_aa: CASSLGGGTEAFF

j_call: TRBJ2-1
d_call: .
v_call: TRBV7-9
clone_size: many
cdr3_nt: TGTGCCAGCAGCTCGTCCTCTCAGGGGCCAGAGCAGTTCTTC
cdr3_aa: CASSSSSQGPEQFF

j_call: TRBJ2-2
d_call: TRBD2
v_call: TRBV10-3
clone_size: .
cdr3_nt: TGTGCCATCAGCGGAAGACTAGCGGGAGGCAGCGCGAACACCGGGGAGCTGTTTTTT
cdr3_aa: CAISGRLAGGSANTGELFF

j_call: TRBJ2-2
d_call: TRBD1
v_call: TRBV2
clone_size: .
cdr3_nt: TGTGCCAGCAGTGTACAGGGGGCCGGGGAGCTGTTTTTT
cdr3_aa: CASSVQGAGELFF

j_call: TRBJ1-4
d_call: .
v_call: TRBV9
clone_size: few
cdr3_nt: TGTGCCAGCAGCCCAAATCCCAGGGGAACGGGCTTTGGGGAAAAACTGTTTTTT
cdr3_aa: CASSPNPRGTGFGEKLFF

j_call: TRBJ1-2
d_call: TRBD1
v_call: TRBV5-1
clone_size: .
cdr3_nt: TGCGCCAGCAGCCTTCAGGGGGCCAATGGCTACACCTTC
cdr3_aa: CASSLQGANGYTF

j_call: TRBJ2-5
d_call: .
v_call: TRBV5-1
clone_size: once
cdr3_nt: TGCGCCAGCAGCTGGGGAGTCCCATCTCAAGAGACCCAGTACTTC
cdr3_aa: CASSWGVPSQETQYF

j_call: TRBJ2-2
d_call: .
v_call: TRBV24-1
clone_size: .
cdr3_nt: TGTGCCACCAGTGATTTCCCTCGGGGGAGGAACACCGGGGAGCTGTTTTTT
cdr3_aa: CATSDFPRGRNTGELFF

j_call: TRBJ2-7
d_call: .
v_call: TRBV6-2/TRBV6-3
clone_size: .
cdr3_nt: TGTGCCAGCAGCGGGACAATCTACGAGCAGTACTTC
cdr3_aa: CASSGTIYEQYF

j_call: TRBJ2-3
d_call: .
v_call: TRBV5-1
clone_size: .
cdr3_nt: TGCGCCAGCAGCGCGACGACAGCCCCCACAGATACGCAGTATTTT
cdr3_aa: CASSATTAPTDTQYF

j_call: TRBJ2-2
d_call: TRBD1
v_call: TRBV7-2
clone_size: .
cdr3_nt: TGTGCCAGCAGCACCGACAGGGGGCACACCGGGGAGCTGTTTTTT
cdr3_aa: CASSTDRGHTGELFF

j_call: TRBJ1-2
d_call: .
v_call: TRBV28
clone_size: .
cdr3_nt: TGTGCCAGCGTCCGAAACAGGGAATACTATGGCTACACCTTC
cdr3_aa: CASVRNREYYGYTF

j_call: TRBJ1-1
d_call: .
v_call: TRBV20-1
clone_size: few
cdr3_nt: TGCAGTGCCCAAATGAACACTGAAGCTTTCTTT
cdr3_aa: CSAQMNTEAFF

j_call: TRBJ2-1
d_call: TRBD2
v_call: TRBV4-3
clone_size: .
cdr3_nt: TGCGCCAGCAGCCAAGATGGGGGACTAGCCAATGAGCAGTTCTTC
cdr3_aa: CASSQDGGLANEQFF

j_call: TRBJ1-2
d_call: TRBD1
v_call: TRBV3-1/TRBV3-2
clone_size: .
cdr3_nt: TGTGCCAGCAGTCGACAGGGGGGGAACTATGGCTACACCTTC
cdr3_aa: CASSRQGGNYGYTF

j_call: TRBJ2-1
d_call: TRBD2
v_call: TRBV3-1/TRBV3-2
clone_size: .
cdr3_nt: TGTGCCAGCAGCCAAGGCATGACTAGCGGGAGAGGTAATGAGCAGTTCTTC
cdr3_aa: CASSQGMTSGRGNEQFF

j_call: TRBJ1-3
d_call: .
v_call: TRBV9
clone_size: .
cdr3_nt: TGTGCCAGCAGCCTCGCTATTGGAAACACCATATATTTT
cdr3_aa: CASSLAIGNTIYF

j_call: TRBJ1-2
d_call: .
v_call: TRBV4-2
clone_size: few
cdr3_nt: TGTGCCAGCAGCCAAGAGGGGGCGGGTGGCTACACCTTC
cdr3_aa: CASSQEGAGGYTF

j_call: TRBJ2-2
d_call: .
v_call: TRBV7-2
clone_size: .
cdr3_nt: TGTGCCAGCAGCCCCCTGGGCCCTGGGAACACCGGGGAGCTGTTTTTT
cdr3_aa: CASSPLGPGNTGELFF

j_call: TRBJ2-2
d_call: .
v_call: TRBV27
clone_size: once
cdr3_nt: TGTGCCAGCAGTTCCCCCCCGCCGGGGACCGGGGAGCTGTTTTTT
cdr3_aa: CASSSPPPGTGELFF

j_call: TRBJ2-1
d_call: TRBD2
v_call: TRBV5-4
clone_size: few
cdr3_nt: TGTGCCAGCAGCTTGGATAGCGGGAGATTCGATGAGCAGTTCTTC
cdr3_aa: CASSLDSGRFDEQFF